These 22 T cell receptor beta chains share one sample of origin, sequenced in a study. TCRdb reprocessed the reads via MiXCR and lists one record per CDR3 protein. The sample lists thousands of distinct CDR3 sequences; approximately 8% were seen once. Material: CD4+ T cells from synovial fluid. The origin of the receptors is a human donor with rheumatoid arthritis.

Within the sample, this clonotype is medium-sized. This chain links TRBV27 with TRBJ2-7, with D maybe TRBD1 (5 bases). The CDR3 has 19 amino acids. The germline V gene encodes CDR1 MNHEY and CDR2 SMNVEV (reference sequence). V lost 5 bases and J 4 bases, leaving 30 bases between the germline ends. This CDR3 reads CASSPQQFTAREVTYEQYF. CDR3 sequence (DNA): TGTGCCAGCAGTCCCCAGCAGTTTACCGCCAGGGAAGTGACTTACGAGCAGTACTTC.

The rearrangement joins TRBV5-6 to TRBJ1-3, with D maybe TRBD1 (6 bases). Germline CDR1 is SGHDT and CDR2 is YYEEEE. The length of the CDR3 is 16 residues. V was shortened by 1 base and J by 4 bases, with 15 bases between the two germline ends. The CDR3 region has the DNA TGTGCCAGCAGCTTGTGGCAGGGGATATCGGGAAACACCATATATTTT. Amino acids: CASSLWQGISGNTIYF. Drawing the rest from reference TRBV5-6 and TRBJ1-3, the complete variable domain is DAGVTQSPTHLIKTRGQQVTLRCSPKSGHDTVSWYQQALGQGPQFIFQYYEEEERQRGNFPDRFSGHQFPNYSSELNVNALLLGDSALYLCASSLWQGISGNTIYFGEGSWLTVV.

This clonotype is labeled as medium-sized. The chain joins TRBV5-1 to TRBJ1-2, with a weak D call TRBD1 (5 bases). The germline CDR1 and CDR2 sequences are SGHRS and YFSETQ. CDR3 size: 16 residues. V gave up 0 bases and J gave up 4 bases, with 16 bases separating them. The CDR3 region has the DNA TGCGCCAGCAGCTTGGGTGGTCCCGGGACGGTCTATGGCTACACCTTC. It encodes CASSLGGPGTVYGYTF.

This clonotype occurred a few times. This sequence joins TRBV24-1 and TRBJ1-5; tentatively, D is TRBD1 (5 bases). The CDR3 loop spans 16 amino acids. Looked up from germline, CDR1 is KGHDR and CDR2 is SFDVKD. Trimming stripped 3 bases from V and 5 bases from J, with 16 bases between. CDR3 bases: TGTGCCACCAGTGATGCGGACAATAGGCCGGATCAGCCCCAGCATTTT. Protein sequence: CATSDADNRPDQPQHF.

This clonotype is deemed large. The chain has TRBV12-3 or TRBV12-4 and TRBJ1-4; possible D gene TRBD1, 6 bases. Between the trimmed V and J ends, which lost 3 bases and 7 bases, there was a span of 9 bases. The CDR3 is 13 amino acids. The CDR3 DNA follows: TGTGCCAGCAGTTTCAGGGACATTGAAAAACTGTTTTTT. Its translation is CASSFRDIEKLFF.

By frequency in the sample, this clonotype is medium-sized (0.01 to 0.1%). This rearrangement joins TRBV11-3 to TRBJ2-7; a possible D gene is TRBD2 (5 bases). The CDR3 spans 13 residues. Germline CDR1 SGHNT, CDR2 YENEEA. The V end lost 0 bases, the J end lost 3 bases, and 6 bases lay between the germline ends. CDR3 bases: TGTGCCAGCAGCTTAGACGGGGACTACGAGCAGTACTTC. This translates into CASSLDGDYEQYF. The whole variable domain, filled in from reference TRBV11-3 and TRBJ2-7, reads EAGVVQSPRYKIIEKKQPVAFWCNPISGHNTLYWYLQNLGQGPELLIRYENEEAVDDSQLPKDRFSAERLKGVDSTLKIQPAELGDSAVYLCASSLDGDYEQYFGPGTRLTVT.

This clonotype has just a few counts. V usage is TRBV25-1 and J usage is TRBJ2-7; no firm D call. Trimming pared 5 bases from V and 1 base from J, leaving 9 bases between. The CDR3 loop spans 13 amino acids. Germline CDR1 reads MGHDK; CDR2 reads SYGVNS. The CDR3 is CASSRSPSYEQYF. CDR3 bases: TGTGCCAGCAGTAGGAGCCCTTCCTACGAGCAGTACTTC.

This clonotype was observed many times. The chain recombines TRBV29-1 with TRBJ2-3, with D perhaps matching TRBD2 (6 bases). This CDR3 is built from 15 residues. Germline assignment: CDR1 SQVTM and CDR2 ANQGSEA. Trimming stripped 3 bases from V and 0 bases from J, with 13 bases between. CDR3 protein: CSVEGGRGSTDTQYF. The CDR3 DNA reads TGCAGCGTTGAGGGGGGTAGGGGCAGCACAGATACGCAGTATTTT.

This clonotype was recorded at least ten times. V gene TRBV28 combines with J gene TRBJ2-7, with TRBD2 as a possible D gene (5 bases). This CDR3 comprises 15 residues. Germline CDR1 MDHEN, CDR2 SYDVKM. V lost 4 bases and J lost 3, with 16 bases in between. CDR3: CASSSRRKGIYEQYF. The CDR3 region has the DNA TGTGCCAGCAGTTCGCGGAGGAAAGGGATCTACGAGCAGTACTTC.

In its sample, this clonotype ranks as medium-sized. The rearrangement links TRBV20-1 to TRBJ1-2; 10 nucleotides align to TRBD1. The length of the CDR3 is 14 residues. Germline CDR1 reads DFQATT; CDR2 reads SNEGSKA (reference sequence). After removal of 3 bases from V and 6 bases from J, the junction contained 7 bases not matched to a gene. The CDR3 region is CSARETGGRDGYTF. CDR3 nucleotides: TGCAGTGCTAGGGAGACAGGGGGCAGGGATGGCTACACCTTC.

In its sample, this clonotype is medium-sized. This chain connects TRBV7-2 to TRBJ2-3, with no clear D. CDR3 length: 14 residues. Germline-derived CDR1 and CDR2 are SGHTA and FQGNSA. V was pared by 7 bases and J by 1 base, with 12 bases between. The CDR3 DNA follows: TGTGCCAGCACCTCCTACGCCCGCACAGATACGCAGTATTTT. This gives the protein CASTSYARTDTQYF.

Within the sample, this clonotype is medium-sized (0.01 to 0.1%). The chain combines TRBV28 with TRBJ2-1; 7 bases are a match to TRBD2. This CDR3 comprises 15 residues. After removal of 3 bases from V and 9 bases from J, the junction contained 11 bases not matched to a gene. The germline gives CDR1 MDHEN, CDR2 SYDVKM. The CDR3 nucleotides are TGTGCCAGCAGTTTCGATTCGGCGGGAGTGGGTGAGCAGTTCTTC. Amino acids: CASSFDSAGVGEQFF.

This clonotype is labeled as medium-sized. This chain uses TRBV18 with TRBJ2-3; 8 bases fit TRBD1. Germline V gene data show CDR1 as KGHSH and CDR2 as LQKENI. J was trimmed by 6 bases and V by 8 bases; bases with no gene match: 7. The CDR3 totals 13 residues. CDR3 nucleotides: TGTGCCAGCGACGGACAGGGCTTGGATACGCAGTATTTT. It codes for CASDGQGLDTQYF.

By sample share, this clonotype is medium-sized. The chain recombines TRBV7-2 with TRBJ2-1, with D tentatively TRBD2 (5 bases). Trimming took 1 base from V and 2 from J, leaving 12 bases between them. The CDR3 runs 16 residues. In germline, CDR1 is SGHTA, CDR2 FQGNSA. This CDR3 is CASSLEVASPYNEQFF. In nucleotides, the CDR3 is TGTGCCAGCAGCTTAGAAGTCGCTAGCCCCTACAATGAGCAGTTCTTC. Combining the CDR3 with reference TRBV7-2 and TRBJ2-1 gives the whole variable domain GAGVSQSPSNKVTEKGKDVELRCDPISGHTALYWYRQSLGQGLEFLIYFQGNSAPDKSGLPSDRFSAERTGGSVSTLTIQRTQQEDSAVYLCASSLEVASPYNEQFFGPGTRLTVL.

This clonotype was detected ten times or more. The chain has TRBV29-1 and TRBJ2-1, with 12 bases matching TRBD2. The CDR3 spans 13 residues. Trimming removed 4 bases from V and 10 bases from J; junction bases left unmatched: 5. CDR1 and CDR2 from the germline V gene are SQVTM and ANQGSEA. In nucleotides, the CDR3 is TGCAGCGTTGCTAGCGGGAGGGCCCAGGAGCAGTTCTTC. Protein product: CSVASGRAQEQFF.

This clonotype was detected ten times or more. The genes are TRBV6-2 or TRBV6-3 and TRBJ1-6, with D unclear. With 6 bases removed from V and 7 bases from J, the gap between germline ends came to 4 bases. The CDR3 extends over 11 amino acids. Per germline, CDR1 MNHEY and CDR2 SVGEGT. The CDR3 region has the DNA TGTGCCAGCAGCCGGAATTCACCCCTCCACTTT. It is translated as CASSRNSPLHF.

This clonotype is labeled as medium-sized (0.01 to 0.1%). J is TRBJ2-7 and V is TRBV5-4; 7 bases fit TRBD1. With V trimmed by 4 bases and J by 3 bases, 7 bases remained unmatched. The CDR3 is 14 amino acids. The germline V gene encodes CDR1 SGHNT and CDR2 YYREEE (reference sequence). The CDR3 protein is CASSEPTGVYEQYF. The CDR3 DNA sequence: TGTGCCAGCAGCGAACCCACAGGGGTCTACGAGCAGTACTTC.

The gene calls are TRBV19 and TRBJ2-2; D unclear. The germline V and J ends were trimmed by 6 bases and 1 base, with 3 bases remaining between them. Germline lookup yields CDR1 LNHDA and CDR2 SQIVND (reference sequence). The CDR3 runs 12 residues. CDR3 DNA: TGTGCCAGTAGCATGAACACCGGGGAGCTGTTTTTT. Amino acids: CASSMNTGELFF.

By share, this clonotype counts as medium-sized. This sequence joins TRBV2 and TRBJ2-2; D is unresolved. CDR3 size: 13 residues. V lost 7 bases to trimming and J lost 7 bases, with 13 bases between them. Germline CDR1 reads SNHLY; CDR2 reads FYNNEI. The CDR3: CASIPALYGELFF. In DNA form, the CDR3 reads TGTGCCAGCATCCCGGCGTTATACGGGGAGCTGTTTTTT.

This clonotype occurred a few times. A read error is possible here, since a much larger clone lies one base away. The V and J genes are TRBV7-2 and TRBJ1-1; no clear D. Germline loops: CDR1 SGHTA, CDR2 FQGNSA. There are 14 residues in the CDR3. CDR3 nucleotides: TGTGCCAACAGCCCACGGGAGGTGAACACTGAAGCTTTCTTT. Translating gives CANSPREVNTEAFF.

This clonotype was recorded at least ten times. J is TRBJ2-7 and V is TRBV7-8; D uncertain. The ends were cut back, 7 bases at V and 0 bases at J, with 16 bases in the middle. The CDR3 spans 15 residues. Germline lookup yields CDR1 SGHVS and CDR2 FQNEAQ. The CDR3 DNA follows: TGTGCCAGCACCCCCGGGCCTTCTAGCTCCTACGAGCAGTACTTC. Translation: CASTPGPSSSYEQYF.

Within the sample, this clonotype is medium-sized. This chain links TRBV11-2 with TRBJ2-3; 10 nucleotides match TRBD2. The CDR3 is made up of 17 amino acids. Germline trimming cut 5 bases from V and 2 bases from J; bases unmatched to any gene: 10. Germline assignment: CDR1 SGHAT and CDR2 FQNNGV. CDR3 nucleotides: TGTGCCAGCAGCAAGCGCGCCGGGACTAGCGTCACAGATACGCAGTATTTT. This translates into CASSKRAGTSVTDTQYF.